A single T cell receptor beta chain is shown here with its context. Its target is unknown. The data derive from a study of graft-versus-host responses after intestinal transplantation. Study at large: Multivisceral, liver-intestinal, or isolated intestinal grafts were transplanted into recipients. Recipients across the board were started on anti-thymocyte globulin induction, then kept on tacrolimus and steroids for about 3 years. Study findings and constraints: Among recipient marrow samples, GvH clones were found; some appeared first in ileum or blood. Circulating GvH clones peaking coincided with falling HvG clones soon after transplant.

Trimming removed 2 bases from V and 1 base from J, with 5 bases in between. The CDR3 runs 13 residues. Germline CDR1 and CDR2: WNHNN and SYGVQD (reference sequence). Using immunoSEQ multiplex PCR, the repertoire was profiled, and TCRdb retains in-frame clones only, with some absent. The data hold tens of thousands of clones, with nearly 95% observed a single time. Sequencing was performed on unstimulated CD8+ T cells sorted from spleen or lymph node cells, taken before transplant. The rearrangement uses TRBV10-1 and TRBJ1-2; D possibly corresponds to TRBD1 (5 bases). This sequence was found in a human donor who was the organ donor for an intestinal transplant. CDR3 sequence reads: CASSEDSNYGYTF. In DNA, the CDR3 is TGCGCCAGCAGTGAGGACAGTAACTATGGCTACACCTTC.